The present entry profiles one T cell receptor beta chain with its context. By share, this clonotype ranks as large (0.1 to 1%). The target of this receptor is not known. Base qualities are not recorded, but no much larger clone differs from it by a single base. The sequencer listed for this sample is Illumina HiSeq 2500. TCRdb's own reprocessing of the public reads used fastp at Q25 and MiXCR and kept productive beta chains. Rows with a matching CDR3 protein are joined into one entry that keeps the most common DNA and genes. Recorded for this sample are several hundred distinct CDR3 sequences; around 30% of them occurred a single time. The ten largest clones represent roughly 50% of the sample. The CDR3 sequence holds 13 residues, the cysteine and phenylalanine included. Only CDR3 DNA remains: 39 bases, in frame from the first base. The germline V gene (reference sequence) gives CDR1 as LNHDA and CDR2 as SQIVND. V is cut by 3 bases and J by 6 bases, and the space between the germline ends is 11 bases.

These data are taken from a study listed by TCRdb under 2017. Broadly, across the study: The study used sequence and structural analyses to characterize human CD8+ TCR repertoires recognizing immunodominant viral antigens. Summary of the overall study and its limitations: The CD8+ TCR repertoires specific to different immunodominant viral antigens were reported to be highly diverse and distinct from one another.

The TCR was taken from a female donor. Sequencing was carried out using CD8+ T cells (not recorded whether cultured). The chain uses TRBV19 and TRBJ1-1; too little of a D gene remains to name it. The CDR3: CASSIRAASEAFF. The nucleotide sequence is TGTGCCAGTAGTATTCGGGCAGCCTCTGAAGCTTTCTTT.